Detailed here is one T cell receptor (beta chain). This sample stems from a study of OX40 agonist ivuxolimab in advanced cancers. Profiling relied on immunoSEQ multiplex PCR, and the TCRdb table lists in-frame clones only, not all of them. The sample includes roughly 100,000 clones, roughly 90% of them seen just once. The CDR3 runs to 14 residues. The germline CDR1 and CDR2 sequences are KGHSH and LQKENI. Trimming left V 0 bases short and J 0 bases short, with 2 bases between. J is TRBJ2-2 and V is TRBV18; D unclear. Sequencing used CD4+ or CD8+ T cells sorted from blood, obtained in a trial of the OX40 agonist ivuxolimab. The clonotype comes from an adult with an advanced solid tumor such as melanoma, head and neck, liver or kidney cancer. CDR3 region: CASSPPTNTGELFF. CDR3 nucleotide sequence: TGTGCCAGCTCACCACCAACGAACACCGGGGAGCTGTTTTTT.